This entry lists 20 T cell receptor beta chains sequenced from one sample in a study of shared clonotypes between healthy human individuals. Method: immunoSEQ multiplex PCR; TCRdb's copy keeps in-frame clones and lacks some. The table has around 1.5 million clones, 98% seen once. Material: naive CD4+ T cells sorted from blood. Subset denoted: CD45RA+ positively selected. These TCRs come from a man aged 30 to 39 in good health.

The chain has TRBV7-9 and TRBJ2-1, with TRBD2 matching 12 bases. This CDR3 has 19 amino acids. V shed 2 bases, J shed 1 base, and the junction held 9 bases outside the gene matches. CDR1 and CDR2 from the germline V gene are SEHNR and FQNEAQ (reference sequence). This chain's CDR3 is CASSLLGTSGPISYNEQFF. For the CDR3, the DNA is TGTGCCAGCAGCTTACTGGGGACTAGCGGGCCAATATCCTACAATGAGCAGTTCTTC.

This rearrangement joins TRBV7-9 to TRBJ1-5; 7 positions agree with TRBD1. CDR3 length: 19 residues. The junction had 16 bases not matched to a gene; V was cut back by 5 bases and J by 0 bases. CDR1 is SEHNR and CDR2 is FQNEAQ in the germline V gene (reference sequence). This CDR3 is CASSRTTGTEYFSNQPQHF. CDR3 DNA: TGTGCCAGCAGCAGAACTACCGGGACAGAATATTTTAGCAATCAGCCCCAGCATTTT.

The table lists this clone with a count of one. V gene TRBV7-2 combines with J gene TRBJ2-7; 12 bases match TRBD2. This CDR3 spans 15 amino acids. Germline assignment: CDR1 SGHTA and CDR2 FQGNSA. V shed 5 bases, J shed 0 bases, and the junction held 2 bases outside the gene matches. The CDR3 DNA is TGTGCCAGCAGCCCGACTAGCGGGAGCTCCTACGAGCAGTACTTC. Translated, it gives CASSPTSGSSYEQYF.

This clone has only one observation. The CDR3 DNA follows: TGTGCCAGCTCACCACCGAATTTTATGAACACTGAAGCTTTCTTT. Translated, it gives CASSPPNFMNTEAFF. The V gene is TRBV18, the J gene TRBJ1-1; no definite D call. Trimming stripped 0 bases from V and 0 bases from J, with 8 bases between. Germline values: CDR1 KGHSH, CDR2 LQKENI. The CDR3 extends over 15 amino acids.

This clone was seen once. J is TRBJ1-4 and V is TRBV14; the match to TRBD1 covers 7 bases. The germline V gene has CDR1 SGHDN and CDR2 FVKESK. Trimming removed 0 bases from V and 8 bases from J; junction bases left unmatched: 9. The CDR3 sequence is 16 residues long. CDR3 amino acids: CASSQDRRGRQEKLFF. The CDR3 coding sequence is TGTGCCAGCAGCCAAGATCGGAGGGGGCGACAGGAAAAACTGTTTTTT.

The rearrangement links TRBV5-6 to TRBJ2-5; no firm D call. The V gene's germline CDR1 is SGHDT and CDR2 YYEEEE. The CDR3 spans 14 residues. The germline V and J ends were trimmed by 0 bases and 5 bases, with 11 bases remaining between them. The CDR3 nucleotides are TGTGCCAGCAGCTTGGAAGGCCCCTGGGAGACCCAGTACTTC. It specifies CASSLEGPWETQYF.

The chain couples TRBV15 to TRBJ1-4; tentative D call: TRBD1 (5 bases). This CDR3 has 15 residues. Germline-derived CDR1 and CDR2 are LNHNV and YYDKDF (reference sequence). V shed 1 base and J shed 2 bases, with 8 bases lying between them. CDR3 coding DNA: TGTGCCACCAGCAGAGCCGGGGGGACTAATGAAAAACTGTTTTTT. It translates to CATSRAGGTNEKLFF.

The chain joins TRBV15 to TRBJ2-2; D unresolved. Germline-derived CDR1 and CDR2 are LNHNV and YYDKDF (reference sequence). The V gene lost 0 bases and the J gene lost 5 bases, with 7 bases spanning the gap. The CDR3 spans 14 residues. The CDR3 DNA reads TGTGCCACCAGCAGAGATTTTGGGACCGGGGAGCTGTTTTTT. Residues: CATSRDFGTGELFF. Full variable domain (missing parts from reference TRBV15 and TRBJ2-2): DAMVIQNPRYQVTQFGKPVTLSCSQTLNHNVMYWYQQKSSQAPKLLFHYYDKDFNNEADTPDNFQSRRPNTSFCFLDIRSPGLGDTAMYLCATSRDFGTGELFFGEGSRLTVL.

This clone was detected only once. This chain connects TRBV6-5 to TRBJ2-1; D remains unclear. The V gene lost 4 bases and the J gene lost 0 bases, with 7 bases spanning the gap. The CDR3 has 14 amino acids. The germline V gene has CDR1 MNHEY and CDR2 SVGAGI. The CDR3 reads CASSFRASYNEQFF. The CDR3 nucleotides read TGTGCCAGCAGTTTTAGGGCCTCCTACAATGAGCAGTTCTTC.

The rearrangement joins TRBV6-1 to TRBJ2-5, with 10 bases aligning to TRBD2. V lost 0 bases to trimming and J lost 4 bases; unmatched junction nucleotides: 2. The CDR3 sequence is 15 residues long. Germline V gene data show CDR1 as MNHNS and CDR2 as SASEGT. The CDR3 loop is CASSEARLAGETQYF. The CDR3 bases are TGTGCCAGCAGTGAAGCAAGACTAGCGGGAGAGACCCAGTACTTC.

V gene TRBV6-5 combines with J gene TRBJ2-1; D unclear. The CDR3 loop spans 13 amino acids. Germline V gene data show CDR1 as MNHEY and CDR2 as SVGAGI. V lost 2 bases and J 3 bases, leaving 5 bases between the germline ends. As DNA, the CDR3 is TGTGCCAGCAGTTACGACGACTACAATGAGCAGTTCTTC. Its protein is CASSYDDYNEQFF.

The rearrangement uses TRBV5-4 and TRBJ1-2; D unresolved. Germline V CDR1 and CDR2: SGHNT, YYREEE (reference sequence). The CDR3 contains 16 residues. The V end lost 10 bases, the J end lost 7 bases, and 29 bases lay between the germline ends. The CDR3 protein is CAGSISTGWGLSGYTF. For the CDR3, the DNA is TGTGCCGGCTCCATATCTACGGGTTGGGGTCTTTCTGGCTACACCTTC. The whole variable domain, remainder taken from reference TRBV5-4 and TRBJ1-2, is ETGVTQSPTHLIKTRGQQVTLRCSSQSGHNTVSWYQQALGQGPQFIFQYYREEENGRGNFPPRFSGLQFPNYSSELNVNALELDDSALYLCAGSISTGWGLSGYTFGSGTRLTVV.

The chain links TRBV6-1 to TRBJ2-1, with 8 bases lining up with TRBD1. The V and J ends lost 2 bases and 6 bases, in that order; junction bases with no gene match: 6. The CDR3 extends over 15 amino acids. Germline lookup yields CDR1 MNHNS and CDR2 SASEGT. DNA of the CDR3: TGTGCCAGCAGTGAACAGGGGGCGCAGTTCAATGAGCAGTTCTTC. Residues: CASSEQGAQFNEQFF.

Worth noting for this clone: Other DNA sequences in this sample translate to the same CDR3. CDR3 in DNA: TGTGCCAGCAGTTTGCTTCGCACAGATACGCAGTATTTT. Translated, it gives CASSLLRTDTQYF. This chain uses TRBV27 with TRBJ2-3; D is unresolved. Trimming took off 3 bases at V and 1 base at J, with 5 bases between the two ends. The CDR3 covers 13 residues. Germline V gene lookup returns CDR1 MNHEY and CDR2 SMNVEV (reference sequence).

The V and J genes are TRBV4-3 and TRBJ1-4; D is unclear. Germline values: CDR1 LGHNA, CDR2 YSLEER. The V end lost 0 bases, the J end lost 7 bases, and 12 bases lay between the germline ends. The CDR3 length is 15 residues. CDR3 DNA sequence: TGCGCCAGCAGCCAAGATTGGCTGAAGCCTGAAAAACTGTTTTTT. This codes for CASSQDWLKPEKLFF.

This clone has just one count. V gene TRBV18 combines with J gene TRBJ1-1; a possible D gene is TRBD1 (6 bases). Germline V gene data show CDR1 as KGHSH and CDR2 as LQKENI. V lost 2 bases and J 1 base, leaving 14 bases between the germline ends. The CDR3 runs 16 residues. In DNA form, the CDR3 reads TGTGCCAGCTCACCAAGAAGCAGGGGTTGGAACACTGAAGCTTTCTTT. It specifies CASSPRSRGWNTEAFF.

The V and J genes are TRBV5-1 and TRBJ2-2; perhaps TRBD2 as D (6 bases). Germline CDR1 and CDR2: SGHRS and YFSETQ. The CDR3 totals 16 residues. V lost 1 base and J lost 3, with 13 bases in between. In DNA, the CDR3 is TGCGCCAGCAGCTTGTCGGTCGGGGGTGACACCGGGGAGCTGTTTTTT. Translated: CASSLSVGGDTGELFF.

The genes are TRBV6-5 and TRBJ1-2; the D is unclear. This CDR3 has 13 residues. Trimming took 5 bases from V and 8 from J, leaving 15 bases between them. CDR1 is MNHEY, CDR2 SVGAGI, per germline. CDR3 bases: TGTGCCAGCAGTCCGGGCGGGCTTGGCGGCTACACCTTC. This encodes CASSPGGLGGYTF.

This clone was detected once. Other DNA sequences in the same sample also yield this CDR3. This chain links TRBV7-2 with TRBJ2-7; D gene uncertain. CDR3 length: 14 residues. CDR1 and CDR2 (germline): SGHTA, FQGNSA. V shed 5 bases and J shed 2 bases, with 13 bases lying between them. The chain's CDR3 is CASSPLVGPYEQYF. As DNA, the CDR3 is TGTGCCAGCAGCCCCCTCGTGGGTCCCTACGAGCAGTACTTC.

Here the CDR3 reads CASSTYGTGVAPQHF. The CDR3 DNA follows: TGTGCCAGCAGTACTTATGGGACAGGGGTTGCGCCCCAGCATTTT. This sequence joins TRBV2 and TRBJ1-5; 10 bases are shared with TRBD1. Trimming removed 5 bases from V and 9 bases from J; junction bases left unmatched: 10. The germline V gene encodes CDR1 SNHLY and CDR2 FYNNEI. The CDR3 has 15 residues.